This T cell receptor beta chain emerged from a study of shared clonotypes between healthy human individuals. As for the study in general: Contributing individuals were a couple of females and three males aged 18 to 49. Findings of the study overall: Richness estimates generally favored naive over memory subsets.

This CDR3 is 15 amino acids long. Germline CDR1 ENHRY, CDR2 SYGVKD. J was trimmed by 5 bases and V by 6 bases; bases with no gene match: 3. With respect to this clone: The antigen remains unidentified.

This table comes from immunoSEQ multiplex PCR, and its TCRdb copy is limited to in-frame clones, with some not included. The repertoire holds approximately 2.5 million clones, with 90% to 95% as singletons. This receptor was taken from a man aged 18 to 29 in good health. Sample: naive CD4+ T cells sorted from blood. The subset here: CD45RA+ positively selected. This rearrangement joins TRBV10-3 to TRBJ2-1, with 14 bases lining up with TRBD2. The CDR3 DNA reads TGTGCCATCAGCGGGACTAGCGGGAGTAACAATGAGCAGTTCTTC. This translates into CAISGTSGSNNEQFF.